The 8 T cell receptor beta chains given below trace back to one sample, sequenced in a study of beta chain features in type 1 diabetes. Investigators reverse transcribed all isolated RNA, so they sequenced expressed TCRB transcripts. TCRdb keeps only in-frame clones here, not all; method: immunoSEQ multiplex PCR. The sample holds roughly 610,000 clones, around 15% seen once. The sequenced sample was naive CD4+ T cells from blood. The origin of the receptors is a young man in good health.

The chain carries TRBV13 and TRBJ2-5; D is ambiguous. The tail of the sequence fits TRBJ2-7 better, so the J call may be wrong. CDR1 PRHDT and CDR2 FYEKMQ come from the germline V gene (reference sequence). The CDR3 extends over 14 amino acids. CDR3 region: CASSFPQVHYEQYF. The CDR3 nucleotides read TGTGCCAGCAGCTTCCCGCAGGTCCACTACGAGCAGTACTTC.

This clone was seen more than once but under ten times. The chain combines TRBV18 with TRBJ1-1; no clear D gene. The CDR3 spans 13 residues. Per germline, CDR1 KGHSH and CDR2 LQKENI. V lost 5 bases and J 2 bases, leaving 9 bases between the germline ends. The CDR3 sequence is CASSVRENTEAFF. CDR3 DNA sequence: TGTGCCAGCTCAGTACGGGAAAACACTGAAGCTTTCTTT. Full variable domain (missing parts from reference TRBV18 and TRBJ1-1): NAGVMQNPRHLVRRRGQEARLRCSPMKGHSHVYWYRQLPEEGLKFMVYLQKENIIDESGMPKERFSAEFPKEGPSILRIQQVVRGDSAAYFCASSVRENTEAFFGQGTRLTVV.

This chain connects TRBV5-1 to TRBJ2-3; maybe TRBD1 (5 bases). The CDR3 consists of 15 residues. From germline, CDR1 is SGHRS and CDR2 YFSETQ. The V and J ends lost 2 bases and 1 base respectively, with 11 bases between them. The CDR3 loop is CASSLGASGTDTQYF. The CDR3 DNA sequence: TGCGCCAGCAGCTTAGGGGCGTCGGGCACAGATACGCAGTATTTT.

This sequence joins TRBV9 and TRBJ2-7; 7 bases fit TRBD1. J lost 9 bases, V lost 3 bases, and 21 bases had no gene match. Germline loops: CDR1 SGDLS, CDR2 YYNGEE. The length of the CDR3 is 17 residues. CDR3 protein: CASSGSGTETYTVGQYF. The CDR3, as DNA: TGTGCCAGCAGCGGTTCCGGGACAGAGACTTATACAGTTGGGCAGTACTTC.

This clone was counted ten times or more. The same CDR3 is also encoded by other DNA sequences in this sample. The chain is built from TRBV10-3 and TRBJ2-1; no definite D call. There are 11 residues in the CDR3. The germline V gene has CDR1 ENHRY and CDR2 SYGVKD. V was trimmed by 4 bases and J by 7 bases, leaving 5 bases between them. The CDR3 is CAISGVNEQFF. The CDR3 DNA sequence: TGTGCCATCAGTGGAGTAAATGAGCAGTTCTTC.

The V gene is TRBV4-2, the J gene TRBJ2-3; no firm D call. V shed 1 base and J shed 6 bases, with 8 bases lying between them. CDR1 is LGHNA, CDR2 YNFKEQ, per germline. The CDR3 spans 13 residues. The CDR3 here is CASSQGQGDTQYF. The CDR3 DNA reads TGTGCCAGCAGCCAAGGCCAAGGGGATACGCAGTATTTT.

In its sample, this clone was seen a few times. This chain uses TRBV4-1 with TRBJ2-1, with a weak D call TRBD2 (6 bases). V was pared by 0 bases and J by 4 bases, with 19 bases between. The germline CDR1 and CDR2 sequences are MGHRA and YSYEKL. The CDR3 is 18 residues long. The CDR3 nucleotides are TGCGCCAGCAGCCAAGAACATCCCCCAGCGGGTCCATACAATGAGCAGTTCTTC. Encoded protein: CASSQEHPPAGPYNEQFF.

This clone was found a few times. This chain links TRBV18 with TRBJ2-7, with TRBD1 identical over 10 bases. CDR3 size: 15 residues. CDR1 KGHSH and CDR2 LQKENI come from the germline V gene. The junction had 9 bases not matched to a gene; V was cut back by 4 bases and J by 6 bases. CDR3 bases: TGTGCCAGCTCACACCCGGCGGGACAGGGGATCGAGCAGTACTTC. Encoded protein: CASSHPAGQGIEQYF.